This T cell receptor beta chain was recorded in a study of T cell responses to AZD1222 COVID-19 vaccine. Germline assignment: CDR1 SGHTA and CDR2 FQGTGA. Trimming removed 5 bases at V and 2 bases at J, with 13 bases between. This CDR3 has 14 amino acids. Libraries were prepared by immunoSEQ multiplex PCR; TCRdb keeps only in-frame clonotypes and omits some of them. The data show 60,000 or so clones, roughly 84% seen once. This material consisted of peripheral blood, taken on day 0 of AZD1222 vaccination. This chain links TRBV7-3 with TRBJ2-7; a weak D match, TRBD2 (6 bases). The origin of this receptor is an adult in good health. CDR3 protein: CASSGGLPPYEQYF. The CDR3 coding sequence is TGTGCCAGCAGCGGCGGACTACCTCCCTACGAGCAGTACTTC.